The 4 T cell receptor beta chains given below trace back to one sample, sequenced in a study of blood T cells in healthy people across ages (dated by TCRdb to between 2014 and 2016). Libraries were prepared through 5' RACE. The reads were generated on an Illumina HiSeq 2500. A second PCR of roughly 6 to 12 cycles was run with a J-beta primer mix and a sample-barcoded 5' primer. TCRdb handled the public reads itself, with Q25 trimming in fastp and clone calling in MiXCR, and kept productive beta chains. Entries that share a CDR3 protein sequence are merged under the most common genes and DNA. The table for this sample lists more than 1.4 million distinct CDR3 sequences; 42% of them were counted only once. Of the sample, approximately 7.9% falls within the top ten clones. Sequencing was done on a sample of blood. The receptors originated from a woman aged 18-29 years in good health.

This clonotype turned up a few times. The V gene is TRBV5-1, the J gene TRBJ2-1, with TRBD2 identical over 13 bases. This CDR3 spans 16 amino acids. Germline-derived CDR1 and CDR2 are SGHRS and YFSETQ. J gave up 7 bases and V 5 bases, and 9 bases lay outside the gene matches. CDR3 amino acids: CASRITTSGRSNEQFF. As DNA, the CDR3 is TGCGCCAGCAGGATAACGACTAGCGGGAGGTCAAATGAGCAGTTCTTC. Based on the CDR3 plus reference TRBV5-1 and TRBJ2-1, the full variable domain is KAGVTQTPRYLIKTRGQQVTLSCSPISGHRSVSWYQQTPGQGLQFLFEYFSETQRNKGNFPGRFSGRQFSNSRSEMNVSTLELGDSALYLCASRITTSGRSNEQFFGPGTRLTVL.

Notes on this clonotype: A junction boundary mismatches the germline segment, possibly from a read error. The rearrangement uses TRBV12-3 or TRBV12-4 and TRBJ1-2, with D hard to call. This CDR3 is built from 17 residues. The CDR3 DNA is TGTGCCAGCACCACGTCGGAAGCAGCAAAGATAGGCTATGGCTGCACCTTC. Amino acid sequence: CASTTSEAAKIGYGCTF.

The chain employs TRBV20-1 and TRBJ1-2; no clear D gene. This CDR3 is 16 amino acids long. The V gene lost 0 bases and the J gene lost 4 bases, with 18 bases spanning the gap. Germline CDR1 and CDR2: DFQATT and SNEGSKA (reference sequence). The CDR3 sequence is CSARDVISGVRYGYTF. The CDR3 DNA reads TGCAGTGCTAGAGATGTAATTTCCGGGGTCCGCTATGGCTACACCTTC.

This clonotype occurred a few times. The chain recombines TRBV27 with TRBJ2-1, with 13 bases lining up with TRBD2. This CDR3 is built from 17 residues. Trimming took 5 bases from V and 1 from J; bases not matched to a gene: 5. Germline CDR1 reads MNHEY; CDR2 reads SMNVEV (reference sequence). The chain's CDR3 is CASSVQLAGGSYNEQFF. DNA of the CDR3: TGTGCCAGCAGTGTCCAACTAGCGGGAGGGTCCTACAATGAGCAGTTCTTC.